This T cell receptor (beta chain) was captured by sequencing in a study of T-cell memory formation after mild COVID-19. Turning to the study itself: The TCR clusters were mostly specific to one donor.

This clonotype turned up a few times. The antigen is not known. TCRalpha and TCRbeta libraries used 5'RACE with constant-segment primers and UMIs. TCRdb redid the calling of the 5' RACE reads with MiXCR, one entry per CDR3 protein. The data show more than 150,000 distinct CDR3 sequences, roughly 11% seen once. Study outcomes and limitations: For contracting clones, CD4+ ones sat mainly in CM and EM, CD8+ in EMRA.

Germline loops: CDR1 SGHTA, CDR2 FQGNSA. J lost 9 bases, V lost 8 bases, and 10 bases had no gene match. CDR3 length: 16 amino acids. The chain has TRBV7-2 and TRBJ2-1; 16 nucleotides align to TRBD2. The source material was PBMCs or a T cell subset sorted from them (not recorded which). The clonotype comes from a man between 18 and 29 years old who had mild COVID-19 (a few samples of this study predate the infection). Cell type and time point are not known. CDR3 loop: CASHAGTSGGGVEQFF. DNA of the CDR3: TGTGCCAGCCACGCCGGGACTAGCGGGGGGGGTGTTGAGCAGTTCTTC.